This entry concerns a single T cell receptor (beta chain). Its antigen is still unknown. No much larger clonotype is one base removed from it; base qualities were not supplied. The time point label corresponds to: baseline before first vaccination. Vaccinee samples were obtained from the UK trials COV001 and COV002, which included a single-blind randomized controlled phase 2/3 trial of AZD1222 (ChAdOx1 nCoV-19) in healthy adults. Trial participant PBMC samples were collected at day 0 and day 28 after the second dose for TCRbeta chain sequencing. The CDR3 regions of human TCRbeta chains were analyzed by immunosequencing. The paper's processing steps were these. TCRs in the repertoires were compared against a reference library of SARS-CoV-2-specific TCRs that had been generated with the MIRA antigen-specificity platform. Breadth was defined as the fraction of unique TCRs that were SARS-CoV-2-associated. Depth was defined as the fraction of total T cells that were SARS-CoV-2-associated. Using the MIRA data, each spike-specific TCR was mapped to the spike region that the TCR reacts to and placed in a CD4 or CD8 class. Log10-transformed breadth and depth values were compared by one-way ANOVA with Sidak's multiple comparisons tests. Sourced from immuneACCESS, this table was stored by TCRdb with only in-frame sequences that have V and J called. A share of the clones is absent; for the studies checked, an unresolved V gene accounts for under half, and the remainder has no known explanation. That table gives V, J and clone size, and the DNA gave D and trimming. Recorded for this sample are some 150,000 clones; just over 90% of them occurred a single time. The top ten clones comprise 1.5% to 2% of the sample.

The germline V gene encodes CDR1 DFQATT and CDR2 SNEGSKA (reference sequence). V lost 2 bases and J lost 9 bases; the stretch between them is 11 bases long. The CDR3, from cysteine to phenylalanine, totals 11 residues. The sequence is cut down to CDR3 DNA, 33 bases in frame from base 1. The data are from a study of T cell responses to AZD1222 COVID-19 vaccine (dated by TCRdb to the early 2020s). Background for the entire study: AZD1222 recipients whose second dose came at about 4 weeks and those whose second dose came at about 12 weeks were combined into one group, since spike-specific TCR depth and breadth did not differ between the two schedules. TCR sequencing covered fewer than 250 trial participants: approximately 200 given two doses of AZD1222 and some 25 given two doses of MenACWY control vaccine. Trial participants were enrolled into age subgroups of 18-55, 56-69 and 70-plus years, which contained about 150, 28 and 57 TCR-sequenced participants, respectively. The full study reports these points: In the small 56-69-year group, the increase in depth fell short of significance, most likely because of low power. Only five to seven AZD1222 recipients were SARS-CoV-2 seropositive at baseline, limiting conclusions about previously exposed vaccinees. Epitopes outside the regions mutated in the B.1.351 and B.1.1.7 variants were reportedly recognized by nearly half of the unique spike-specific TCRs. After two AZD1222 doses, both the breadth and the depth of spike-specific TCRs were significantly higher than at day 0 and than in MenACWY recipients. Most participants were white British and females outnumbered males, and the authors suggested that clonal diversity may have been underestimated. Because no day 14 peak-response samples were available, the repertoires could be characterized only after the peak T cell response. CD4 TCRs associated with the vaccine covered the entire spike protein, and the dominant responses were in regions 160-218 and 743-854.

The sequence links TRBV20-1 to TRBJ2-7, and perhaps TRBD1 as D gene, on 5 matching bases. The source is an adult in good health. This material consisted of peripheral blood, taken on day 0 of AZD1222 vaccination. The CDR3 reads CSARSGYGQYF. The sequenced DNA is TGCAGTGCTAGATCAGGGTATGGGCAGTACTTC.